One and the same sample provided the 29 T cell receptor beta chains below, sequenced in a study of blood T cell repertoires in COVID-19 (dated by TCRdb to 2020 to 2021). The library came from the immunoSEQ multiplex PCR assay. This immuneACCESS table, as held by TCRdb, lists in-frame sequences with V and J called but not all clones. Of the missing ones, under half trace to an unresolved V gene in checked studies; the others have no known cause. Counted in this sample were about 140,000 clones; 76% of them appeared once. The top ten constitute about 3.9% of the sample. Sequencing used peripheral blood. These receptors originate from a man aged 55 to 70 with acute or convalescent COVID-19.

Turning to this clone: The sample contains more than one DNA sequence encoding this CDR3. The rearrangement links TRBV6-5 to TRBJ2-7; tentative D call: TRBD2 (5 bases). V lost 0 bases and J lost 4, with 7 bases in between. Germline lookup yields CDR1 MNHEY and CDR2 SVGAGI. The CDR3 consists of 13 residues. The CDR3 nucleotides are TGTGCCAGCAGTTACTCGACGGGGTACGAGCAGTACTTC. This translates into CASSYSTGYEQYF.

The chain is built from TRBV7-6 and TRBJ2-1; 11 nucleotides align to TRBD1. V shed 5 bases, J shed 4 bases, and the junction held 7 bases outside the gene matches. The CDR3 contains 16 residues. Germline V gene sequence: CDR1 SGHVS, CDR2 FNYEAQ. The CDR3 nucleotides read TGTGCCAGCAGCCCCTTTGGACAGGGGGCTTACAATGAGCAGTTCTTC. It translates to CASSPFGQGAYNEQFF.

The V gene is TRBV10-3, the J gene TRBJ2-7; 7 nucleotides agree with TRBD1. Germline assignment: CDR1 ENHRY and CDR2 SYGVKD. This CDR3 contains 14 residues. The J segment lost 0 bases and the V segment lost 6 bases, leaving 5 bases of the junction unmatched. The CDR3 loop is CAISKTGDSYEQYF. In DNA, the CDR3 is TGTGCCATCAGCAAAACAGGGGACTCCTACGAGCAGTACTTC.

The chain couples TRBV24-1 to TRBJ2-5, with 10 bases identical to TRBD2. This CDR3 contains 16 residues. V lost 6 bases, J lost 7 bases, and 13 bases stayed unmatched. Germline-derived CDR1 and CDR2 are KGHDR and SFDVKD. The CDR3 DNA is TGTGCCACCAGTAACAAAACTAGCGGGGTTTGGGGGACCCAGTACTTC. As protein: CATSNKTSGVWGTQYF.

The chain uses TRBV3-1 (or the pseudogene TRBV3-2) and TRBJ2-7; D perhaps matches TRBD1 (6 bases). The CDR3 totals 14 residues. Germline-derived CDR1 and CDR2 are LGHDT and YNNKEL (reference sequence). Trimming cost V 1 base and J 6 bases, with 13 bases left between them. The CDR3 region has the DNA TGTGCCAGCAGCCAAGGACAGGCGTTAGGCGAGCAGTACTTC. Its translation is CASSQGQALGEQYF.

The chain links TRBV5-6 to TRBJ1-5; D is possibly TRBD1 (5 bases). The length of the CDR3 is 16 residues. V was clipped by 0 bases and J by 1 base, with 11 bases between them. CDR1 and CDR2 from the germline V gene are SGHDT and YYEEEE. This chain's CDR3 is CASSLGPGRSNQPQHF. The CDR3, as DNA: TGTGCCAGCAGCTTGGGTCCAGGGCGAAGCAATCAGCCCCAGCATTTT.

The CDR3 region is CAWSVRLAGEQYF. The CDR3 nucleotides read TGTGCCTGGAGTGTTAGACTAGCGGGTGAGCAGTACTTC. V usage is TRBV30 and J usage is TRBJ2-7, with TRBD2 matching over 10 bases. This CDR3 spans 13 amino acids. Germline CDR1 GTSNPN, CDR2 SVGIG (reference sequence). After removal of 0 bases from V and 7 bases from J, the junction contained 3 bases not matched to a gene.

The chain couples TRBV2 to TRBJ2-7, with 8 bases that match TRBD2. Germline trimming cut 2 bases from V and 0 bases from J; bases unmatched to any gene: 3. CDR3 size: 15 residues. Germline V gene sequence: CDR1 SNHLY, CDR2 FYNNEI. CDR3 sequence (DNA): TGTGCCAGCAGTGAAATCCGGGGGGGCTCCTACGAGCAGTACTTC. This codes for CASSEIRGGSYEQYF.

Written as DNA, the CDR3 is TGTGCCAGCAGCTTAACAGGGGTCTACGGAAACACCATATATTTT. Its translation: CASSLTGVYGNTIYF. The chain is built from TRBV5-8 and TRBJ1-3, with TRBD1 matching 7 bases. The CDR3 runs 15 residues. CDR1 is SGHTS and CDR2 is YDEGEE in the germline V gene. Trimming cost V 2 bases and J 4 bases; bases outside gene matches: 6.

V is TRBV2 and J is TRBJ2-7; 8 bases align to TRBD2. CDR3 length equals 15 residues. V shed 1 base, J shed 4 bases, and the junction held 6 bases outside the gene matches. Germline lookup yields CDR1 SNHLY and CDR2 FYNNEI. In DNA form, the CDR3 reads TGTGCCAGCAGTGAAGGTTCTAGCGGGTTATACGAGCAGTACTTC. Encoded protein: CASSEGSSGLYEQYF.

This chain links TRBV19 with TRBJ2-7; the match to TRBD1 covers 12 bases. Germline trimming cut 5 bases from V and 0 bases from J; bases unmatched to any gene: 8. The CDR3 spans 17 residues. Germline V gene sequence: CDR1 LNHDA, CDR2 SQIVND (reference sequence). The CDR3 coding sequence is TGTGCCAGTAGTCCGGGACAGGGGGCAAGGAGCTCCTACGAGCAGTACTTC. Its protein is CASSPGQGARSSYEQYF.

This chain joins TRBV7-9 and TRBJ1-3; maybe TRBD1 (6 bases). This CDR3 has 18 amino acids. Germline assignment: CDR1 SEHNR and CDR2 FQNEAQ (reference sequence). Trimming took 2 bases from V and 0 from J, leaving 17 bases between them. The CDR3 DNA follows: TGTGCCAGCAGCTTACTACAGGTTTGGACAGACTCTGGAAACACCATATATTTT. It specifies CASSLLQVWTDSGNTIYF.

The count of this clone is one. The genes are TRBV5-4 and TRBJ1-2; D remains unclear. V lost 3 bases, J lost 5 bases, and 14 bases lay in between. Germline lookup yields CDR1 SGHNT and CDR2 YYREEE (reference sequence). The CDR3 spans 14 residues. This CDR3 reads CASSSHTSRYGYTF. The CDR3 nucleotides read TGTGCCAGCAGCTCCCACACCTCCCGATATGGCTACACCTTC.

The chain couples TRBV7-6 to TRBJ2-7; 8 nucleotides line up with TRBD2. Looked up from germline, CDR1 is SGHVS and CDR2 is FNYEAQ. The CDR3 covers 17 residues. V was clipped by 0 bases and J by 6 bases; unmatched bases: 13. Here the CDR3 reads CASSLAKIGTRASEQYF. Written as DNA, the CDR3 is TGTGCCAGCAGCTTAGCGAAAATCGGGACTAGGGCGAGCGAGCAGTACTTC.

This clone came up once. The rearrangement links TRBV7-9 to TRBJ2-7, with 7 bases fitting TRBD1. V dropped 6 bases and J dropped 2; count of bases not matched to a gene: 7. The CDR3 contains 14 residues. Germline V gene sequence: CDR1 SEHNR, CDR2 FQNEAQ (reference sequence). Here the CDR3 DNA reads TGTGCCAGCAGGCCAACCGGGACAGCCTACGAGCAGTACTTC. It translates to CASRPTGTAYEQYF.

The rearrangement links TRBV5-1 to TRBJ2-1; 12 positions match TRBD2. Germline V gives CDR1 SGHRS, CDR2 YFSETQ. The junction had 7 bases not matched to a gene; V was cut back by 0 bases and J by 0 bases. The CDR3 is made up of 19 amino acids. CDR3 DNA sequence: TGCGCCAGCAGCTTGGATTCTAGCGGGAGGGCCATCTCCTACAATGAGCAGTTCTTC. Translated: CASSLDSSGRAISYNEQFF.

The chain couples TRBV23-1 to TRBJ2-3, with 9 bases identical to TRBD1. TRBV23-1 is an ORF for which the function is uncertain. V was clipped by 6 bases and J by 2 bases; unmatched bases: 9. The CDR3 is 16 amino acids. CDR3 nucleotides: TGCGCCAGCAGCAACTCCGGGACAGGGAACACAGATACGCAGTATTTT. It specifies CASSNSGTGNTDTQYF.

As DNA, the CDR3 is TGTGCCAGCAGCCAAGTTGCGGGACAGGGGGAAGATACGCAGTATTTT. Its protein is CASSQVAGQGEDTQYF. This chain joins TRBV16 and TRBJ2-3; 11 nucleotides agree with TRBD1. Germline CDR1 is KGHSY and CDR2 is FQNENV. With 2 bases clipped from V and 5 bases from J, the junction kept 6 bases outside the gene matches. The CDR3 loop spans 16 amino acids.

The V and J genes are TRBV19 and TRBJ2-5; the match to TRBD1 covers 9 bases. V lost 1 base, J lost 1 base, and 4 bases stayed unmatched. This CDR3 region has 16 residues. CDR1 and CDR2 (germline): LNHDA, SQIVND (reference sequence). Written as DNA, the CDR3 is TGTGCCAGTAGTATAGTATCGGGACAGGGCCAAGAGACCCAGTACTTC. This translates into CASSIVSGQGQETQYF.

V gene TRBV6-2 or TRBV6-3 combines with J gene TRBJ2-3, with a weak D call TRBD2 (6 bases). This CDR3 contains 15 residues. Trimming removed 2 bases from V and 5 bases from J, with 14 bases in between. Germline CDR1 and CDR2: MNHEY and SVGEGT. CDR3 in amino acids: CASSYPRGGGDTQYF. CDR3 nucleotide sequence: TGTGCCAGCAGTTACCCCCGGGGAGGAGGAGATACGCAGTATTTT.

This chain links TRBV7-2 with TRBJ2-3, with 9 bases identical to TRBD1. The CDR3 contains 16 residues. Germline CDR1 is SGHTA and CDR2 is FQGNSA. V was pared by 5 bases and J by 0 bases, with 6 bases of the junction left unmatched. The CDR3 spells CASSPAGTGSTDTQYF. CDR3 in DNA: TGTGCCAGCAGCCCGGCCGGGACAGGGAGCACAGATACGCAGTATTTT.

The genes are TRBV6-1 and TRBJ1-5, with 9 bases matching TRBD1. In germline, CDR1 is MNHNS, CDR2 SASEGT. The CDR3 length is 17 residues. The V gene end was trimmed by 1 base and the J gene end by 4 bases; junction bases not matched to a gene: 8. The CDR3 sequence: CASSEGYNRGQNQPQHF. CDR3 coding DNA: TGTGCCAGCAGTGAAGGGTATAACAGGGGGCAGAATCAGCCCCAGCATTTT.

This chain uses TRBV18 with TRBJ2-1, with no clear D. The germline gives CDR1 KGHSH, CDR2 LQKENI. V was shortened by 2 bases and J by 6 bases, with 14 bases between the two germline ends. The CDR3 covers 15 residues. The CDR3 sequence is CASSPGGSLGNEQFF. CDR3 DNA sequence: TGTGCCAGCTCACCAGGCGGATCCCTGGGCAATGAGCAGTTCTTC.

This chain connects TRBV5-6 to TRBJ2-7, with 9 nucleotides matching TRBD1. Trimming took 4 bases from V and 2 from J; bases not matched to a gene: 10. This CDR3 is built from 16 residues. CDR1 and CDR2 from the germline V gene are SGHDT and YYEEEE. CDR3 bases: TGTGCCAGCAGCACGTGGGCTAGGGACAGGGCCTACGAGCAGTACTTC. Amino acid sequence: CASSTWARDRAYEQYF. Together with reference TRBV5-6 and TRBJ2-7, the CDR3 gives the full variable domain: DAGVTQSPTHLIKTRGQQVTLRCSPKSGHDTVSWYQQALGQGPQFIFQYYEEEERQRGNFPDRFSGHQFPNYSSELNVNALLLGDSALYLCASSTWARDRAYEQYFGPGTRLTVT.

V and J are TRBV30 and TRBJ2-7; D is uncertain. V dropped 0 bases and J dropped 8 bases, with 11 bases sitting between them. The CDR3 is 12 residues long. Per the germline V gene, CDR1 is GTSNPN and CDR2 is SVGIG (reference sequence). The CDR3 nucleotides are TGTGCCTGGAGTGTGGTCCCAGGCCAGCAGTACTTC. Translation gives CAWSVVPGQQYF.

The V gene is TRBV6-1, the J gene TRBJ2-7; no reliable D call. The CDR3 length is 14 residues. V was pared by 2 bases and J by 0 bases, with 8 bases between. CDR1 MNHNS and CDR2 SASEGT come from the germline V gene. The CDR3 sequence is CASSELFSSYEQYF. The CDR3 DNA sequence: TGTGCCAGCAGTGAATTGTTCAGCTCCTACGAGCAGTACTTC.

This chain connects TRBV6-4 to TRBJ2-2; 12 bases agree with TRBD1. Germline loops: CDR1 MRHNA, CDR2 SNTAGT. CDR3 length equals 15 residues. J lost 5 bases, V lost 6 bases, and 4 bases had no gene match. CDR3 sequence: CASRPGQGATGELFF. CDR3 in DNA: TGTGCCAGCAGACCGGGACAGGGGGCAACCGGGGAGCTGTTTTTT.

CDR3 amino acids: CAWRAKHGSVGYEQYF. CDR3 nucleotide sequence: TGTGCCTGGAGGGCGAAGCACGGGAGTGTGGGGTACGAGCAGTACTTC. The chain joins TRBV30 to TRBJ2-7; D is possibly TRBD2 (6 bases). V was trimmed by 3 bases and J by 4 bases, leaving 22 bases between them. Germline V gives CDR1 GTSNPN, CDR2 SVGIG (reference sequence). The CDR3 has 16 amino acids.

This clone has a handful of counts. The rearrangement links TRBV7-9 to TRBJ2-2, with D possibly TRBD1 on 6 matching bases. The CDR3 loop spans 15 amino acids. Trimming took 3 bases from V and 5 from J, leaving 13 bases between them. Germline values: CDR1 SEHNR, CDR2 FQNEAQ (reference sequence). DNA for the CDR3: TGTGCCAGCAGCTTCTCACTGAGGGGGACCGGGGAGCTGTTTTTT. Translation gives CASSFSLRGTGELFF.